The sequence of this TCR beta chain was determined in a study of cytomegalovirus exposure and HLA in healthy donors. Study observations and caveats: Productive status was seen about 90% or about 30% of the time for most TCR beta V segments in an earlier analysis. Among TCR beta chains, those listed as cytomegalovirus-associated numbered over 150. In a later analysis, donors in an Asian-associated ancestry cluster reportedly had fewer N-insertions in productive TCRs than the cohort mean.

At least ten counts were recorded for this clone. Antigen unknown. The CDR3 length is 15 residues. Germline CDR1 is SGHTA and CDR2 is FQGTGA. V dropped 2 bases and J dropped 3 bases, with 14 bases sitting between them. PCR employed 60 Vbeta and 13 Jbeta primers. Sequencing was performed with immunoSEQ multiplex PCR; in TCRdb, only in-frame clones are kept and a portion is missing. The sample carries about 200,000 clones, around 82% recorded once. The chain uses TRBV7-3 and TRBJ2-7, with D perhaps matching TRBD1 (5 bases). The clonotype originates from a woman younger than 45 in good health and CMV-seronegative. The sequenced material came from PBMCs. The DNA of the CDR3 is TGTGCCAGCAGCTTAGGAACAGGAGAAGGCTACGAGCAGTACTTC. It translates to CASSLGTGEGYEQYF.